This T cell receptor (beta chain) was sequenced for a study of lymphopenia after photon versus proton radiotherapy. Findings of the study overall: Better survival with proton therapy was suggested as possible, not demonstrated. In patients who died, overall survival fell as post-nadir TCR diversity dropped more. After lymphocyte nadir, photon-treated repertoires showed oligoclonal expansion, especially CD8+ Temra.

Germline CDR1 is SGHTA and CDR2 is FQGNSA. The CDR3 has 16 amino acids. V lost 2 bases, J lost 3 bases, and 14 bases lay in between. A remark on this clone: Its antigen is unknown.

Some clones are missing from TCRdb's copy, which holds only in-frame ones; the method was immunoSEQ multiplex PCR. Among approximately 170,000 clones, about 88% were seen once, and the ten largest hold approximately 4.6%. This sequence joins TRBV7-2 and TRBJ2-4, with D perhaps TRBD2 (5 bases). The sequencing here drew on peripheral blood, taken from a patient treated with photon-based radiotherapy. The sequence came from a middle-aged man with gastric cancer. Here the CDR3 DNA reads TGTGCCAGCAGCTTAATAGCCACCGAGGGCAAAAACATTCAGTACTTC. It is translated as CASSLIATEGKNIQYF.